Below are 10 T cell receptor beta chains sequenced from a single sample in a study of blood T cell repertoires in COVID-19. The table came from immunoSEQ multiplex PCR; TCRdb's copy has only in-frame clones and leaves some out. The repertoire holds about 130,000 clones, with about 75% as singletons. Sequenced material: peripheral blood. The receptors were sampled from an elderly man with acute or convalescent COVID-19.

This clone was seen a handful of times. The chain links TRBV7-8 to TRBJ2-3, with 7 nucleotides matching TRBD1. The CDR3 has 14 residues. The trim removed 4 bases at V and 4 bases at J, leaving 5 bases unmatched. Looked up from germline, CDR1 is SGHVS and CDR2 is FQNEAQ. CDR3 sequence (DNA): TGTGCCAGCAGCTCTAACAGGGGAGCAGATACGCAGTATTTT. Translation: CASSSNRGADTQYF.

Here the CDR3 reads CASSKGEAYEQYF. The CDR3 DNA sequence: TGTGCCAGCTCAAAAGGGGAGGCCTACGAGCAGTACTTC. The chain combines TRBV18 with TRBJ2-7; maybe TRBD2 (6 bases). The V end lost 5 bases, the J end lost 2 bases, and 10 bases lay between the germline ends. This CDR3 comprises 13 residues. Germline V lookup: CDR1 KGHSH, CDR2 LQKENI.

The chain employs TRBV19 and TRBJ1-3, with 7 bases matching TRBD1. Germline assignment: CDR1 LNHDA and CDR2 SQIVND (reference sequence). CDR3 length equals 14 residues. The junction had 3 bases not matched to a gene; V was cut back by 7 bases and J by 0 bases. The CDR3: CASIRDSSGNTIYF. CDR3 bases: TGTGCCAGTATTCGGGACAGCTCTGGAAACACCATATATTTT.

The CDR3 nucleotides are TGCGCCAGCAGCTTGGTTCGAAAAGCGGGGGGCCTGAGCTCCTACAATGAGCAGTTCTTC. This codes for CASSLVRKAGGLSSYNEQFF. V and J are TRBV5-1 and TRBJ2-1; the match to TRBD2 covers 9 bases. The CDR3 consists of 20 residues. The V gene end was trimmed by 0 bases and the J gene end by 0 bases; junction bases not matched to a gene: 13. The germline CDR1 and CDR2 sequences are SGHRS and YFSETQ.

The gene calls are TRBV5-1 and TRBJ2-7; tentatively, D is TRBD1 (6 bases). CDR3 size: 15 residues. V lost 3 bases and J lost 2, with 15 bases in between. In germline, CDR1 is SGHRS, CDR2 YFSETQ. The CDR3 region has the DNA TGCGCCAGCAGCTACCTGACAGGACCAGCCTACGAGCAGTACTTC. Protein sequence: CASSYLTGPAYEQYF.

This clone was recorded many times. The chain recombines TRBV5-4 with TRBJ1-1, with TRBD1 as a possible D gene (5 bases). This CDR3 spans 17 amino acids. Between the trimmed V and J ends, which lost 4 bases and 0 bases, there was a span of 19 bases. Germline-derived CDR1 and CDR2 are SGHNT and YYREEE (reference sequence). The CDR3 nucleotides read TGTGCCAGCAGCCCCCAGGGAGGCGGAAACATGAACACTGAAGCTTTCTTT. Amino acid sequence: CASSPQGGGNMNTEAFF.

This chain uses TRBV6-4 with TRBJ1-5; no firm D call. V was shortened by 8 bases and J by 5 bases, with 7 bases between the two germline ends. This CDR3 is 11 amino acids long. CDR1 is MRHNA, CDR2 SNTAGT, per germline. The CDR3 coding sequence is TGTGCCAGCGAGATCGATCAGCCCCAGCATTTT. It specifies CASEIDQPQHF.

The rearrangement joins TRBV5-5 to TRBJ2-1, with TRBD2 as a possible D gene (7 bases). This CDR3 spans 15 amino acids. CDR1 and CDR2 from the germline V gene are SGHKS and YYEKEE (reference sequence). Between the trimmed V and J ends, which lost 4 bases and 7 bases, there was a span of 18 bases. The CDR3 reads CASSPQGGGRNEQFF. CDR3 bases: TGTGCCAGCAGCCCACAGGGAGGGGGAAGGAATGAGCAGTTCTTC. The full variable domain, completed using reference TRBV5-5 and TRBJ2-1, is DAGVTQSPTHLIKTRGQQVTLRCSPISGHKSVSWYQQVLGQGPQFIFQYYEKEERGRGNFPDRFSARQFPNYSSELNVNALLLGDSALYLCASSPQGGGRNEQFFGPGTRLTVL.

In its sample, this clone was seen once. V and J are TRBV28 and TRBJ2-7; 16 bases match TRBD2. This CDR3 contains 15 residues. Germline values: CDR1 MDHEN, CDR2 SYDVKM. V shed 6 bases and J 6 bases; nucleotides not matched to a gene: 5. In DNA form, the CDR3 reads TGTGCCAGCAGCGGGACTAGCGGGGGGGCATTCGAGCAGTACTTC. Protein: CASSGTSGGAFEQYF. Drawing the rest from reference TRBV28 and TRBJ2-7, the complete variable domain is DVKVTQSSRYLVKRTGEKVFLECVQDMDHENMFWYRQDPGLGLRLIYFSYDVKMKEKGDIPEGYSVSREKKERFSLILESASTNQTSMYLCASSGTSGGAFEQYFGPGTRLTVT.

J is TRBJ1-2 and V is TRBV5-1, with D possibly being TRBD1 (6 bases). V lost 3 bases to trimming and J lost 4 bases, with 10 bases between them. CDR1 and CDR2 from the germline V gene are SGHRS and YFSETQ. The CDR3 extends over 13 amino acids. The CDR3 loop reads CASSSGQTYGYTF. The CDR3 DNA reads as TGCGCCAGCAGCTCAGGACAGACCTATGGCTACACCTTC. The whole variable domain, filled in from reference TRBV5-1 and TRBJ1-2, reads KAGVTQTPRYLIKTRGQQVTLSCSPISGHRSVSWYQQTPGQGLQFLFEYFSETQRNKGNFPGRFSGRQFSNSRSEMNVSTLELGDSALYLCASSSGQTYGYTFGSGTRLTVV.